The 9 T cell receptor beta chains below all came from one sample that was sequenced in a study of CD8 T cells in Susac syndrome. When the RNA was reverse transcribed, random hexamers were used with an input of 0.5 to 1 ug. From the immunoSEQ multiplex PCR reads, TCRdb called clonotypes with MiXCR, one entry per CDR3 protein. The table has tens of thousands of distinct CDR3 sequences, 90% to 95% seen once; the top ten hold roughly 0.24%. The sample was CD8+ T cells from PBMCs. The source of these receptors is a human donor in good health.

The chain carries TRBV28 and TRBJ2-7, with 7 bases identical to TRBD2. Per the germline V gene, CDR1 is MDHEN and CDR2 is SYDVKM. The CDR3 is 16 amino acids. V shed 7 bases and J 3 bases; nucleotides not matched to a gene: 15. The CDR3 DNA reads TGTGCCAGCAATGGAAGAGGCGGCGGGAGAGGCTACGAGCAGTACGTC. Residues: CASNGRGGGRGYEQYV.

This CDR3 reads CASREVSYNEQFF. The CDR3 region has the DNA TGTGCCAGCAGGGAAGTTAGCTACAATGAGCAGTTCTTC. V usage is TRBV27 and J usage is TRBJ2-1; no reliable D call. Trimming took off 6 bases at V and 3 bases at J, with 9 bases between the two ends. Germline V CDR1 and CDR2: MNHEY, SMNVEV (reference sequence). The CDR3 is made up of 13 amino acids.

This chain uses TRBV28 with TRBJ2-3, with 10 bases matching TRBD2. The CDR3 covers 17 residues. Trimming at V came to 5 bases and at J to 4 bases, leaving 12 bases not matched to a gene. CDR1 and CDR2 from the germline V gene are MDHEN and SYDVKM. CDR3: CASSAPPLAGVSDTQYF. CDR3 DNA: TGTGCCAGCAGTGCCCCTCCTCTAGCGGGAGTTTCAGATACGCAGTATTTT.

Here the CDR3 DNA reads TGTGCCAGCAGCGTAGCTGGGAGGGGTGAGCAGTTCTTC. It yields the protein CASSVAGRGEQFF. The chain is built from TRBV9 and TRBJ2-1; TRBD2 matches 7 bases. Germline CDR1 and CDR2: SGDLS and YYNGEE. The CDR3 has 13 residues. J gave up 9 bases and V 0 bases, and 3 bases lay outside the gene matches.

In nucleotides, the CDR3 is TGTGCCAGCAGTTCGGGACCGGGGGGTGGCTACACCTTC. It translates to CASSSGPGGGYTF. The rearrangement links TRBV12-3 or TRBV12-4 to TRBJ1-2, with a weak D call TRBD1 (5 bases). The V gene lost 4 bases and the J gene lost 7 bases, with 13 bases spanning the gap. The CDR3 sequence is 13 residues long.

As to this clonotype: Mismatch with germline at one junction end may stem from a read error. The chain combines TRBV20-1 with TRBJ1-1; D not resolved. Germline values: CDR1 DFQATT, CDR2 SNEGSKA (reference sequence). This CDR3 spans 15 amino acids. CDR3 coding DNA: TGCAGTGCTAGAGATTACGACCCTCTGAAGACTGAAGCTTTCTTT. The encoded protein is CSARDYDPLKTEAFF.

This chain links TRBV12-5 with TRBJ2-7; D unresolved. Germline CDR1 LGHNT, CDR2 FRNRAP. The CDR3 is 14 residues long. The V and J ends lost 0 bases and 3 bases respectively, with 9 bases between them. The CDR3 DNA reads TGTGCTAGTGGTTTGGTCGGCGGAAGCTACGAGCAGTACTTC. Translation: CASGLVGGSYEQYF.

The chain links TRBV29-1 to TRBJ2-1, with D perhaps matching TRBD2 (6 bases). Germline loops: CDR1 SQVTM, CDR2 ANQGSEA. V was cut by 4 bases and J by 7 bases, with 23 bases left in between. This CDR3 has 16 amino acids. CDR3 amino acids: CSVVRESDGSGNEQFF. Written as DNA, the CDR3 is TGCAGCGTTGTAAGGGAGTCAGACGGGAGCGGGAATGAGCAGTTCTTC.

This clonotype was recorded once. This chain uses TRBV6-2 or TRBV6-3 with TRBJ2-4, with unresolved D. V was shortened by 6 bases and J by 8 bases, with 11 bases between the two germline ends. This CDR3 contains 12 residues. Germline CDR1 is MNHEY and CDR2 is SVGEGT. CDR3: CASRGRRDIQYF. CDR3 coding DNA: TGTGCCAGCAGGGGTCGACGGGACATTCAGTACTTC.